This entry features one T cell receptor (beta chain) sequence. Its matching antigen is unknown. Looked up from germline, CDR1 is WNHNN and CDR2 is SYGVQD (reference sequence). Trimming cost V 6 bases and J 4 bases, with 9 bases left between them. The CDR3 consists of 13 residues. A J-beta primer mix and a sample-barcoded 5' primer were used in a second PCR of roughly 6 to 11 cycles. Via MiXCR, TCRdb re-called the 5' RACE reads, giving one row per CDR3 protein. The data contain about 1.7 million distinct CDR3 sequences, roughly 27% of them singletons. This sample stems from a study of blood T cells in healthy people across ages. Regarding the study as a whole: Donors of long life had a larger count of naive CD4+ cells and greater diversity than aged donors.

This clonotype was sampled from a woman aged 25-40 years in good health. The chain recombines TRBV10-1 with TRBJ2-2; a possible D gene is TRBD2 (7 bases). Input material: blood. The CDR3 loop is CASRGGATGELFF. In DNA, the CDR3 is TGCGCCAGCAGAGGGGGGGCCACCGGGGAGCTGTTTTTT.